Listed below are T cell receptor beta chains from one sample, sequenced in a study of shared clonotypes between healthy human individuals. Some clones are missing from TCRdb's copy, which holds only in-frame ones; the method was immunoSEQ multiplex PCR. The repertoire holds about 1 million clones, with about 77% as singletons. The sequenced sample was memory CD4+ T cells sorted from blood. Receptors were obtained from a man younger than 30 in good health. Each CDR3 is given with its conserved first and last residue. The order of the fields is V gene, clone size, D gene, J gene, CDR3 DNA, CDR3 protein. A D gene is named only where the DNA matches it firmly. Size values are once, few and many counts, or a class for expanded clones, and some rows have none.

>TRBV28|NA|NA|TRBJ2-7
TGTGCCAGCAACCCAGGGGGGTCCTACGAGCAGTACTTC
CASNPGGSYEQYF
>TRBV2|NA|TRBD1|TRBJ1-4
TGTGCCAGCAGGAAGCAGAGGGGGCTGGTTGAAAAACTGTTTTTT
CASRKQRGLVEKLFF
>TRBV5-1|few|TRBD1|TRBJ1-2
TGCGCCAGCAGCTTGGGAGGGACAGGGGGCACAGCTAACTATGGCTACACCTTC
CASSLGGTGGTANYGYTF
>TRBV28|NA|NA|TRBJ1-1
TGTGCCAGCAAACCCTCCCCGCCCAATTGGTTCGACACTGAAGCTTTCTTT
CASKPSPPNWFDTEAFF
>TRBV30|NA|NA|TRBJ2-1
TGTGCCTGGAGTGGAAACAATGAGCAGTTCTTC
CAWSGNNEQFF
>TRBV19|NA|NA|TRBJ2-7
TGTGCCAGTAGTATGGGGAACGAGCAGTACTTC
CASSMGNEQYF
>TRBV6-9|NA|NA|TRBJ2-1
TGTGCCACCTCGGGGCCTGGACTCCCTTACAATGAGCAGTTCTTC
CATSGPGLPYNEQFF
>TRBV6-1|NA|NA|TRBJ2-5
TGTGCCAGCAGTGGGACAGTAGGGGGGGAGACCCAGTACTTC
CASSGTVGGETQYF
>TRBV9|NA|NA|TRBJ2-6
TGTGCCAGCAGCGTAGACGTTGTCTCTGGGGCCAACGTCCTGACTTTC
CASSVDVVSGANVLTF
>TRBV5-1|NA|TRBD2|TRBJ2-1
TGCGCCAGCAGCTTGGAAAGCGGGAAGAATGAGCAGTTCTTC
CASSLESGKNEQFF
>TRBV6-5|NA|NA|TRBJ2-7
TGTGCCAGCAGTTCGGCGGGACTCTCCTACGAGCAGTACTTC
CASSSAGLSYEQYF
>TRBV7-9|NA|TRBD1|TRBJ1-2
TGTGCCAGCTTAGGACAGGGAGGGGACGAGGCCTATGGCTACACCTTC
CASLGQGGDEAYGYTF
>TRBV2|once|TRBD1|TRBJ1-5
TGTGCCAGCAGTGGGGACAGGGTTTGGCAGCCCCAGCATTTT
CASSGDRVWQPQHF
>TRBV11-1|NA|NA|TRBJ1-4
TGTGCCAGCAGCTATGGGACTGCAACTAATGAAAAACTGTTTTTT
CASSYGTATNEKLFF
>TRBV5-1|NA|TRBD1|TRBJ2-1
TGCGCCAGCAGAGGGACAGGGTGGGTGGATGAGCAGTTCTTC
CASRGTGWVDEQFF
>TRBV7-2|NA|NA|TRBJ2-3
TGTGCCAGCAGCCGGGGCGTTAGCACAGATACGCAGTATTTT
CASSRGVSTDTQYF
>TRBV4-3|once|TRBD1|TRBJ1-2
TGCGCCAGCAGCCAAGATTGGGACAGGAACTATGGCTACACCTTC
CASSQDWDRNYGYTF
>TRBV6-1|NA|NA|TRBJ1-6
TGTGCCAGCACTGAGGACGGCAGACCTAATTCACCCCTCCACTTT
CASTEDGRPNSPLHF
>TRBV5-1|NA|TRBD1|TRBJ2-7
TGCGCCAGCAGCGTGACAGGGTTCGACGAGCAGTACTTC
CASSVTGFDEQYF
>TRBV10-1|once|NA|TRBJ2-7
TGCGCCAGCAGTGAGACAGCCTACGAGCAGTACTTC
CASSETAYEQYF
>TRBV15|once|TRBD1|TRBJ1-2
TGTGCCACCAGCGTCCGGACAGGAGATAACTATGGCTACACCTTC
CATSVRTGDNYGYTF
>TRBV15|NA|NA|TRBJ1-2
TGTGCCACCAGCAGAGGACAGATTAGCTATGGCTACACCTTC
CATSRGQISYGYTF